This T cell receptor beta chain appears in the sequencing data of a study of blood T cell repertoires in COVID-19. Study details: Italy, Spain and the United States were the sources of the convalescent and acute COVID-19 samples.

The CDR3 consists of 13 residues. Germline V gives CDR1 SEHNR, CDR2 FQNEAQ (reference sequence). V was shortened by 5 bases and J by 4 bases, with 11 bases between the two germline ends. This clone was counted a few times. Original methodology: Nucleated cell counts were estimated from reference gene primer amplification. Sequenced by immunoSEQ multiplex PCR; TCRdb stores in-frame clones only, minus some. From that table come the V and J calls and clone size; the DNA was used to work out D and trimming. The top ten hold about 2% of the sample, which has about 300,000 clones, around 90% seen once. This clonotype originated in a man aged 18 to 29 with active or convalescent COVID-19. The sample taken for sequencing was peripheral blood. This sequence joins TRBV7-9 and TRBJ1-2; D is uncertain. The DNA of the CDR3 is TGTGCCAGCAGCCGCGGTCCGGCCTATGGCTACACCTTC. It codes for CASSRGPAYGYTF.